Following are 10 T cell receptor beta chains from one sample sequenced in a study of blood T cell repertoires in COVID-19. The protocol was immunoSEQ multiplex PCR, while the TCRdb copy is restricted to in-frame clones and leaves out a portion. The repertoire consists of a few hundred thousand clones, with roughly 84% occurring once and the leading ten covering 2.5% to 3.5%. Material: peripheral blood. Receptors were obtained from a woman aged 18 to 35 with acute or convalescent COVID-19.

V gene TRBV12-3 or TRBV12-4 combines with J gene TRBJ2-7; a possible D gene is TRBD2 (6 bases). V was clipped by 3 bases and J by 5 bases, with 11 bases between them. The CDR3 sequence is 13 residues long. CDR3 protein: CASSLIRGDEQYF. CDR3 nucleotides: TGTGCCAGCAGTTTGATCCGCGGGGACGAGCAGTACTTC.

V is TRBV11-2 and J is TRBJ1-3, with D perhaps matching TRBD1 (5 bases). The CDR3 loop spans 17 amino acids. CDR1 and CDR2 from the germline V gene are SGHAT and FQNNGV. Between the trimmed V and J ends, which lost 4 bases and 0 bases, there was a span of 16 bases. CDR3 coding DNA: TGTGCCAGCAGCTCTCGGGAGGGGATAAGCTCTGGAAACACCATATATTTT. Its translation: CASSSREGISSGNTIYF. Full variable domain (outside the CDR3, taken from reference TRBV11-2 and TRBJ1-3): EAGVAQSPRYKIIEKRQSVAFWCNPISGHATLYWYQQILGQGPKLLIQFQNNGVVDDSQLPKDRFSAERLKGVDSTLKIQPAKLEDSAVYLCASSSREGISSGNTIYFGEGSWLTVV.

The V gene is TRBV27, the J gene TRBJ2-3; no clear D. The CDR3 is made up of 16 amino acids. Trimming cost V 4 bases and J 2 bases, with 16 bases left between them. Germline loops: CDR1 MNHEY, CDR2 SMNVEV (reference sequence). CDR3 nucleotides: TGTGCCAGCAGTTCCAGCGACTGGAGCGACACAGATACGCAGTATTTT. This translates into CASSSSDWSDTDTQYF.

CDR3 in DNA: TGTGCCAGCAGCGTCGCTAGCGGGAAGTATACTCCCTACGAGCAGTACTTC. Residues: CASSVASGKYTPYEQYF. The chain links TRBV7-2 to TRBJ2-7; 9 bases agree with TRBD2. V shed 5 bases, J shed 2 bases, and the junction held 13 bases outside the gene matches. The germline V gene has CDR1 SGHTA and CDR2 FQGNSA. The CDR3 has 17 residues.

This clone has only a few counts. This chain joins TRBV18 and TRBJ2-2; 8 bases are a match to TRBD2. The ends lost 4 bases at V and 5 bases at J; junction bases unmatched: 12. CDR3 size: 17 residues. From germline, CDR1 is KGHSH and CDR2 LQKENI. CDR3: CASSLSSGTRETGELFF. The CDR3 DNA reads TGTGCCAGCTCACTTAGCTCCGGGACTAGGGAGACCGGGGAGCTGTTTTTT.

This sequence joins TRBV28 and TRBJ2-1; maybe TRBD2 (6 bases). From germline, CDR1 is MDHEN and CDR2 SYDVKM. The V and J ends lost 2 bases and 4 bases respectively, with 18 bases between them. The CDR3 consists of 17 residues. CDR3 sequence reads: CASSLIDFSGLYNEQFF. The CDR3 DNA sequence: TGTGCCAGCAGTTTAATCGATTTTAGCGGACTTTACAATGAGCAGTTCTTC.

The sample holds one count of this clone. The chain's CDR3 is CASSPRPQGTSNGYTF. CDR3 nucleotide sequence: TGTGCCAGCAGCCCCCGGCCGCAGGGCACTTCGAATGGCTACACCTTC. J is TRBJ1-2 and V is TRBV7-2, with D possibly matching TRBD1 (5 bases). Germline assignment: CDR1 SGHTA and CDR2 FQGNSA. Trimming removed 5 bases at V and 6 bases at J, with 22 bases between. The CDR3 contains 16 residues.

The genes are TRBV6-5 and TRBJ2-7; 10 nucleotides match TRBD2. Trimming cost V 4 bases and J 6 bases; bases outside gene matches: 6. This CDR3 spans 14 amino acids. Germline assignment: CDR1 MNHEY and CDR2 SVGAGI. CDR3 bases: TGTGCCAGCAGTTCGGGGACTAGCGATCGCGAGCAGTACTTC. Protein: CASSSGTSDREQYF.

This chain links TRBV7-8 with TRBJ1-2, with 7 bases lining up with TRBD1. The CDR3 is made up of 15 amino acids. Germline-derived CDR1 and CDR2 are SGHVS and FQNEAQ. With V trimmed by 0 bases and J by 0 bases, 1 base remained unmatched. The CDR3 loop reads CASSLAGQPNYGYTF. In nucleotides, the CDR3 is TGTGCCAGCAGCTTAGCGGGACAGCCTAACTATGGCTACACCTTC.

This sequence joins TRBV27 and TRBJ1-2; 7 nucleotides agree with TRBD1. The CDR3 totals 15 residues. CDR1 and CDR2 from the germline V gene are MNHEY and SMNVEV (reference sequence). The V and J ends lost 3 bases and 6 bases, in that order; junction bases with no gene match: 10. CDR3 loop: CASSFSRGPHDGYTF. CDR3 in DNA: TGTGCCAGCAGTTTCTCGAGGGGGCCCCACGATGGCTACACCTTC.